These 21 T cell receptor beta chains originate from one sample sequenced in a study of T cell clonality in common variable immunodeficiency. Produced via immunoSEQ multiplex PCR; TCRdb's table is partial and in-frame only. The repertoire has about 35,000 clones, none seen only once; the ten largest take 8% to 10%. The sample comprised peripheral blood mononuclear cells. These receptors were collected from a person aged 18-70 years in good health.

This clone was seen at least ten times. The read comes to an end 3 residues before the CDR3 does, leaving the germline J gene to fill in the end. J is TRBJ2-5 and V is TRBV2, with TRBD2 matching over 14 bases. Losses at the gene ends were 5 bases for V and 5 bases for J; bases not matched to a gene: 10. Germline CDR1 SNHLY, CDR2 FYNNEI. CDR3 length: 17 amino acids. CDR3: CASSPTSGRAYTETQYF. CDR3 DNA, as far as it was read: TGTGCCAGCAGTCCGACTAGCGGGAGGGCCTACACTGAGACC.

This clone has ten or more counts. The sequence runs out 3 residues before the end of the CDR3; the remainder is reconstructed from the germline J gene. This rearrangement joins TRBV7-8 to TRBJ2-7; 10 positions match TRBD2. Germline loops: CDR1 SGHVS, CDR2 FQNEAQ. The CDR3 is 16 amino acids. The V gene end was trimmed by 4 bases and the J gene end by 4 bases; junction bases not matched to a gene: 10. The CDR3 is CASSSSRTSGIYEQYF. The CDR3 bases that were read are TGTGCCAGCAGCTCTTCCCGGACTAGCGGTATATACGAG.

The sample holds many counts of this clone. The CDR3 end falls 3 residues outside the read, so it is completed with the germline J gene. The chain recombines TRBV7-9 with TRBJ2-3; D perhaps matches TRBD1 (6 bases). This CDR3 has 15 residues. The germline V and J ends were trimmed by 5 bases and 4 bases, with 16 bases remaining between them. Germline CDR1 SEHNR, CDR2 FQNEAQ (reference sequence). CDR3 protein: CASSPNRVEADTQYF. The CDR3 DNA, read in part, is TGTGCCAGCAGCCCGAACAGGGTAGAAGCAGATACG. The complete variable domain, with remaining parts taken from reference TRBV7-9 and TRBJ2-3, reads DTGVSQNPRHKITKRGQNVTFRCDPISEHNRLYWYRQTLGQGPEFLTYFQNEAQLEKSRLLSDRFSAERPKGSFSTLEIQRTEQGDSAMYLCASSPNRVEADTQYFGPGTRLTVL.

This clone was seen only a few times. The CDR3 extends 3 residues past the end of the read, so its final part is completed from the germline J gene. V gene TRBV20-1 combines with J gene TRBJ2-7; tentative D call: TRBD1 (6 bases). The germline V gene encodes CDR1 DFQATT and CDR2 SNEGSKA (reference sequence). The length of the CDR3 is 14 residues. The V gene lost 0 bases and the J gene lost 2 bases, with 11 bases spanning the gap. The part of the CDR3 DNA that was read is TGCAGTGCTAGAGATCGGCAGGGGCCCTACGAG. It yields the protein CSARDRQGPYE. The complete CDR3 protein is CSARDRQGPYEQYF.

The sample holds a few counts of this clone. The read ends 3 residues shy of where the CDR3 ends; the end is completed using the germline J gene. This chain uses TRBV6-4 with TRBJ2-3; tentatively, D is TRBD2 (6 bases). V lost 6 bases to trimming and J lost 0 bases, with 16 bases between them. The CDR3 spans 16 residues. The V gene's germline CDR1 is MRHNA and CDR2 SNTAGT. The CDR3 is CASSQKGGDSTDTQYF. The CDR3 DNA, read in part, is TGTGCCAGCAGCCAAAAGGGCGGGGATAGCACAGATACG.

In its sample, this clone was seen many times. The DNA ends 3 residues before the CDR3 does, and the rest of the CDR3 is filled in from the germline J gene. This sequence joins TRBV5-1 and TRBJ2-5, with D possibly matching TRBD1 (5 bases). Germline V CDR1 and CDR2: SGHRS, YFSETQ. Trimming removed 0 bases from V and 3 bases from J, with 9 bases in between. The CDR3 is made up of 14 amino acids. The CDR3 spells CASSLGGGKETQYF. Partial CDR3 DNA: TGCGCCAGCAGCTTGGGGGGCGGAAAAGAGACC.

This clone was counted between two and nine times. With the read ending 3 residues before the CDR3 end, the germline J gene is used to fill in that end. V gene TRBV2 combines with J gene TRBJ2-2, with D perhaps matching TRBD2 (5 bases). Germline V gives CDR1 SNHLY, CDR2 FYNNEI. The CDR3 covers 12 residues. The sequenced CDR3 bases are TGTGCCGGACTGAGGAGTAATGAAAAG. Its protein product is CAGLRSNEK. The whole CDR3 reads CAGLRSNEKLFF.

This clone was seen a few times. The sequence runs out 3 residues before the end of the CDR3; the remainder is reconstructed from the germline J gene. The rearrangement links TRBV6-2 or TRBV6-3 to TRBJ1-2, with TRBD1 matching 8 bases. Per germline, CDR1 MNHEY and CDR2 SVGEGT. CDR3 length equals 16 residues. The CDR3 spells CASSDTTGTGGGGYTF. The covered CDR3 bases are TGTGCCAGCAGTGACACCACCGGGACAGGTGGGGGAGGC.

Notes on this clone: The CDR3 end lies 3 residues beyond the end of the read and is filled in from the germline J gene. The chain uses TRBV6-2 or TRBV6-3 and TRBJ1-1, with D hard to call. Per the germline V gene, CDR1 is MNHEY and CDR2 is SVGEGT. This CDR3 has 12 amino acids. CDR3 loop: CASSFIAGGAFF. The DNA read from the CDR3 is TGTGCCAGCAGTTTCATAGCGGGAGGA.

Of note for this clone: From the germline J gene comes the end of the CDR3, since the read stops 3 residues before it. V and J are TRBV19 and TRBJ2-5; maybe TRBD2 (5 bases). The CDR3 consists of 12 residues. From germline, CDR1 is LNHDA and CDR2 SQIVND (reference sequence). The V end lost 11 bases, the J end lost 5 bases, and 15 bases lay between the germline ends. This CDR3 is CAAGRGWETQYF. CDR3 DNA (partial): TGTGCCGCCGGACGGGGTTGGGAGACC.

This clone showed up many times. The CDR3: CSARIQGNYGYTF. CDR3 DNA, as far as it was read: TGCAGTGCTAGAATACAGGGAAACTATGGC. The V and J genes are TRBV20-1 and TRBJ1-2; a weak D match, TRBD1 (6 bases). Sequencing ends 3 residues short of the CDR3 end; the germline J gene provides the rest. Trimming stripped 2 bases from V and 2 bases from J, with 9 bases between. The CDR3 contains 13 residues. Per the germline V gene, CDR1 is DFQATT and CDR2 is SNEGSKA (reference sequence).

This clone showed up many times. The CDR3 is cut off 3 residues early in the read; its end comes from the germline J gene. The chain links TRBV20-1 to TRBJ1-5; D unresolved. Germline CDR1 is DFQATT and CDR2 is SNEGSKA (reference sequence). V gave up 3 bases and J gave up 0 bases, with 12 bases separating them. The CDR3 consists of 15 residues. This chain's CDR3 is CSASPKGYSNQPQHF. CDR3 DNA, as far as it was read: TGCAGTGCTAGCCCCAAGGGTTATAGCAATCAGCCC.

This clone appeared many times. The CDR3 end lies 3 residues beyond the end of the read and is filled in from the germline J gene. This rearrangement joins TRBV7-9 to TRBJ1-1, with D hard to call. The CDR3 consists of 13 residues. The germline CDR1 and CDR2 sequences are SEHNR and FQNEAQ (reference sequence). The sequenced CDR3 bases are TGTGCCAGCAGCCCGACCCCGAACGGGGAA. Translated, it gives CASSPTPNGE. The entire CDR3 reads CASSPTPNGEAFF.

This clone was detected many times. The read finishes 3 residues shy of the CDR3 end, and the germline J gene is used to complete it. This sequence joins TRBV14 and TRBJ2-5; D is perhaps TRBD2 (5 bases). CDR1 and CDR2 from the germline V gene are SGHDN and FVKESK. The CDR3 is 17 residues long. The covered CDR3 bases are TGTGCCAGCAGCCTCCACGGCGGGCTCACCCCCGGAGAAACC. The encoded protein is CASSLHGGLTPGET. The full CDR3 is CASSLHGGLTPGETQYF.

In its sample, this clone was seen a few times. The observed sequence ends 3 residues before the CDR3 terminus, with the missing tail filled in from the germline J gene. J is TRBJ1-2 and V is TRBV6-2 or TRBV6-3; D remains unclear. Germline V gene sequence: CDR1 MNHEY, CDR2 SVGEGT. The CDR3 totals 16 residues. The part of the CDR3 DNA that was read is TGTGCCAGCAGTTACGAAGCGGGAGTCTCCTACAATGAC. Its protein product is CASSYEAGVSYND. The whole CDR3 sequence is CASSYEAGVSYNDYTF.

The sample holds a few counts of this clone. Read coverage stops 3 residues before the CDR3 terminus; the germline J gene supplies the remainder. This chain links TRBV7-9 with TRBJ1-2; D unclear. Germline CDR1 is SEHNR and CDR2 is FQNEAQ (reference sequence). The CDR3 covers 12 residues. The CDR3 region is CASSFPKGDYTF. Incomplete CDR3 DNA: TGTGCCAGCAGCTTCCCGAAGGGTGAC.

There are many counts of this clone. The CDR3 goes on 3 residues after the read ends, and that part is filled in from the germline J gene. The chain employs TRBV29-1 and TRBJ2-7; 8 bases are shared with TRBD2. The germline gives CDR1 SQVTM, CDR2 ANQGSEA. V was pared by 0 bases and J by 1 base, with 11 bases of the junction left unmatched. The CDR3 runs to 17 residues. CDR3 bases read: TGCAGCGTTGAAGACCCCTCCAACGGGGGGGGTTCCTACGAG. It encodes CSVEDPSNGGGSYE. The full CDR3 reads CSVEDPSNGGGSYEQYF.

This clone was counted ten times or more. The CDR3 is cut off 3 residues early in the read; its end comes from the germline J gene. The chain is built from TRBV2 and TRBJ1-5; D is undetermined. Deletions cut 6 bases from V and 9 bases from J, with 18 bases between. The germline CDR1 and CDR2 sequences are SNHLY and FYNNEI. The CDR3 contains 14 residues. CDR3 DNA, as far as it was read: TGTGCCAGCAGGGGTCGGACGGCCAGCGGGCCC. Its protein product is CASRGRTASGP. The whole CDR3 region reads CASRGRTASGPQHF. The complete variable domain, with remaining parts taken from reference TRBV2 and TRBJ1-5, reads EPEVTQTPSHQVTQMGQEVILRCVPISNHLYFYWYRQILGQKVEFLVSFYNNEISEKSEIFDDQFSVERPDGSNFTLKIRSTKLEDSAMYFCASRGRTASGPQHFGDGTRLSIL.

In this sample, this clone turned up a few times. The read ends 3 residues shy of where the CDR3 ends; the end is completed using the germline J gene. The rearrangement joins TRBV18 to TRBJ1-4, with unresolved D. The ends were cut back, 2 bases at V and 0 bases at J, with 10 bases in the middle. CDR3 length equals 16 residues. Looked up from germline, CDR1 is KGHSH and CDR2 is LQKENI. The sequenced CDR3 bases are TGTGCCAGCTCACCAGCTTCAGTTGCAACTAATGAAAAA. Translating it yields CASSPASVATNEK. The entire CDR3 protein reads CASSPASVATNEKLFF.

Comments on this clone: The read stops 3 residues short of the end of the CDR3; the missing end is completed from the germline J gene. The rearrangement uses TRBV6-1 and TRBJ1-2; D is possibly TRBD1 (5 bases). Germline V lookup: CDR1 MNHNS, CDR2 SASEGT. CDR3 size: 16 residues. The CDR3 region is CASSEYLTEGPYDYTF. The CDR3 DNA, read in part, is TGTGCCAGCAGTGAATATCTGACAGAGGGTCCCTACGAC.

This clone was seen ten or more times. The CDR3 end lies 3 residues beyond the end of the read and is filled in from the germline J gene. This specimen includes other DNA sequences encoding the same CDR3. The V call is TRBV18, the J call TRBJ2-7; TRBD2 matches at 9 bases. Germline V lookup: CDR1 KGHSH, CDR2 LQKENI. There are 15 residues in the CDR3. Unmatched junction bases numbered 4, after V lost 1 base and J lost 3 bases. CDR3 bases read: TGTGCCAGCTCACCACGAGCTAGCGGGAACTACGAG. Protein sequence: CASSPRASGNYE. The CDR3 as a whole reads CASSPRASGNYEQYF. The full variable domain, its missing parts supplied by reference TRBV18 and TRBJ2-7, is NAGVMQNPRHLVRRRGQEARLRCSPMKGHSHVYWYRQLPEEGLKFMVYLQKENIIDESGMPKERFSAEFPKEGPSILRIQQVVRGDSAAYFCASSPRASGNYEQYFGPGTRLTVT.